Listed here are 9 T cell receptor beta chains from one sample, sequenced in a study of T cell responses to AZD1222 COVID-19 vaccine. The data were produced by immunoSEQ multiplex PCR, yet TCRdb's version contains in-frame clones alone and is incomplete. The sample yields some 120,000 clones, 90% seen once. Material: peripheral blood, obtained on day 0 of AZD1222 vaccination. These receptors were obtained from an adult in good health.

V usage is TRBV10-3 and J usage is TRBJ1-5; D unresolved. Trimming removed 0 bases at V and 3 bases at J, with 18 bases between. The CDR3 sequence is 18 residues long. Germline V gives CDR1 ENHRY, CDR2 SYGVKD. DNA of the CDR3: TGTGCCATCAGTGAGTCGTCCGTTGAGGTTCGTTCCAATCAGCCCCAGCATTTT. It specifies CAISESSVEVRSNQPQHF.

This clone came up once. This chain uses TRBV7-3 with TRBJ1-1, with a weak D call TRBD1 (6 bases). This CDR3 region has 13 residues. The V end was cut by 6 bases, the J end by 1 base, with 9 bases between. Germline assignment: CDR1 SGHTA and CDR2 FQGTGA. The CDR3 sequence: CASRSDRNTEAFF. As DNA, the CDR3 is TGTGCCAGCAGGTCGGACAGGAACACTGAAGCTTTCTTT.

V and J are TRBV27 and TRBJ1-4; 9 bases match TRBD1. There are 18 residues in the CDR3. The junction had 13 bases not matched to a gene; V was cut back by 2 bases and J by 6 bases. Germline V CDR1 and CDR2: MNHEY, SMNVEV (reference sequence). The CDR3 region has the DNA TGTGCCAGCAGTTTAACGGGACAGGGAGTTTTTGAGGATGAAAAACTGTTTTTT. As protein: CASSLTGQGVFEDEKLFF.

J is TRBJ2-7 and V is TRBV7-2, with 7 positions matching TRBD1. V lost 5 bases, J lost 7 bases, and 11 bases stayed unmatched. Germline CDR1 is SGHTA and CDR2 is FQGNSA. There are 14 residues in the CDR3. The CDR3 DNA reads as TGTGCCAGCAGCCTCCGGGACAGCTCTTTGGAGCAGTACTTC. Translating gives CASSLRDSSLEQYF.

The chain has TRBV7-2 and TRBJ2-3; D uncertain. V was cut by 1 base and J by 3 bases, with 8 bases left in between. CDR1 is SGHTA and CDR2 is FQGNSA in the germline V gene. This CDR3 has 14 amino acids. The CDR3 DNA is TGTGCCAGCAGCTTAGGAGTTTCTACAGATACGCAGTATTTT. Translating it yields CASSLGVSTDTQYF. Looking up the rest from reference TRBV7-2 and TRBJ2-3 gives the full variable domain: GAGVSQSPSNKVTEKGKDVELRCDPISGHTALYWYRQSLGQGLEFLIYFQGNSAPDKSGLPSDRFSAERTGGSVSTLTIQRTQQEDSAVYLCASSLGVSTDTQYFGPGTRLTVL.

The V call is TRBV15, the J call TRBJ1-1; D uncertain. V was trimmed by 1 base and J by 3 bases, leaving 9 bases between them. The CDR3 sequence is 14 residues long. Germline lookup yields CDR1 LNHNV and CDR2 YYDKDF (reference sequence). The CDR3 sequence: CATSRADIYTEAFF. CDR3 coding DNA: TGTGCCACCAGCAGAGCTGATATATACACTGAAGCTTTCTTT.

The V gene is TRBV19, the J gene TRBJ1-2; the match to TRBD1 covers 12 bases. The CDR3 contains 17 residues. V lost 7 bases, J lost 4 bases, and 13 bases stayed unmatched. CDR1 is LNHDA, CDR2 SQIVND, per germline (reference sequence). CDR3 protein: CASISYAGQGASYGYTF. CDR3 DNA sequence: TGTGCCAGTATCTCCTACGCGGGACAGGGGGCAAGCTATGGCTACACCTTC.

This chain links TRBV5-1 with TRBJ2-5, with D possibly TRBD2 on 6 matching bases. The V end was cut by 2 bases, the J end by 4 bases, with 9 bases between. The CDR3 contains 13 residues. Germline V gene lookup returns CDR1 SGHRS and CDR2 YFSETQ. CDR3 DNA sequence: TGCGCCAGCAGCTTCCGACTAGGAGAGACCCAGTACTTC. This encodes CASSFRLGETQYF.

The chain couples TRBV27 to TRBJ2-1; a possible D gene is TRBD2 (5 bases). Trimming cost V 1 base and J 0 bases, with 13 bases left between them. Germline V gives CDR1 MNHEY, CDR2 SMNVEV (reference sequence). This CDR3 has 17 residues. CDR3 residues: CASSLWGSGSSYNEQFF. CDR3 nucleotide sequence: TGTGCCAGCAGTTTATGGGGTAGTGGGAGCTCCTACAATGAGCAGTTCTTC.